The entry below describes one TCR beta chain. What it binds is unknown. This record belongs to a study of PD-1 blockade in classical Hodgkin lymphoma. Notes on the study in general: Complete responders had baseline diversity similar to newly diagnosed patients.

Relapse was seen in all patients after autologous stem cell transplantation, and brentuximab vedotin exposure was variable. Classification of best responses gave complete response, partial response or progressive disease. Profiling relied on immunoSEQ multiplex PCR, and the TCRdb table lists in-frame clones only, not all of them. Seen here are approximately 58,000 clones, 91% observed once, and the top ten hold 10%. J gave up 10 bases and V 2 bases, and 10 bases lay outside the gene matches. CDR3 size: 17 residues. Germline lookup yields CDR1 LNHDA and CDR2 SQIVND (reference sequence). The material sequenced was peripheral blood mononuclear cells (PBMCs), taken before the second cycle of nivolumab. This receptor was identified in a human donor with classical Hodgkin lymphoma. The genes are TRBV19 and TRBJ1-6; 11 bases align to TRBD1. In nucleotides, the CDR3 is TGTGCCAGTAGTATAAAAGTCCCGGGACAGGGGGGATCACCCCTCCACTTT. Protein sequence: CASSIKVPGQGGSPLHF.